This paragraph reports one TCR beta chain. Its antigen is not identified. The sample comes from a study of graft-versus-host responses after intestinal transplantation. About the research overall: Multivisceral, liver-intestinal, or isolated intestinal transplants were received by the recipients. All of the recipients had induction that used anti-thymocyte globulin, then tacrolimus and steroids for 2 to 3 years.

The study, taken as a whole, reports: GvH clones occurred in recipient marrow; some first appeared in ileum or blood.

This table comes from immunoSEQ multiplex PCR, and its TCRdb copy is limited to in-frame clones, with some not included. The data contain roughly 110,000 clones, roughly 90% of them singletons. There are 12 residues in the CDR3. The V end lost 5 bases, the J end lost 2 bases, and 7 bases lay between the germline ends. CDR1 and CDR2 from the germline V gene are MNHEY and SVGAGI. The sample in question was unstimulated CD4+ T cells sorted from spleen or lymph node cells, obtained before transplant. The chain has TRBV6-5 and TRBJ2-7; D is possibly TRBD2 (5 bases). The TCR originated in a human donor who was the organ donor for an intestinal transplant. Here the CDR3 reads CASSEAAYEQYF. CDR3 DNA sequence: TGTGCCAGCAGTGAAGCGGCCTACGAGCAGTACTTC.